The TCR beta chain described here comes from a study of blood T cell repertoires in COVID-19. Repertoires were generated with immunoSEQ multiplex PCR, while TCRdb's copy carries only in-frame clones and drops some. Altogether over 100,000 clones are present, approximately 87% being singletons, with the ten largest covering about 20%. J was trimmed by 1 base and V by 3 bases; bases with no gene match: 3. The CDR3 has 16 residues. In germline, CDR1 is SGHVS, CDR2 FQNEAQ. What was sequenced was peripheral blood. The gene calls are TRBV7-8 and TRBJ1-2, with 12 bases aligning to TRBD1. The receptor's source is a woman aged 55-70 years with acute or convalescent COVID-19. For the CDR3, the DNA is TGTGCCAGCAGCTTGGGACAGGGGGCAATTAACTATGGCTACACCTTC. It codes for CASSLGQGAINYGYTF.